The clone carrying this T cell receptor (beta chain) was seen a handful of times. Its specificity is not known. These data come from a study of identical twins. Findings and limits, study-wide: Surplus twin overlap in beta out-of-frame sequences was less pronounced.

One entry per CDR3 protein results from TCRdb running MiXCR on the 5' RACE reads. The sample lists about 190,000 distinct CDR3 sequences, more than 15% occurring once. The CDR3 length is 12 residues. Per germline, CDR1 DFQATT and CDR2 SNEGSKA (reference sequence). The trim removed 3 bases at V and 7 bases at J, leaving 6 bases unmatched. This sample was also put to use in a study of T cells expressing NK-cell markers.

J is TRBJ2-7 and V is TRBV20-1, with TRBD1 matching over 7 bases. Input material: CD8+ T cells sorted from blood. The clonotype was recovered from a woman under 30 in good health. The CDR3: CSARDRLEEQYF. The CDR3 DNA follows: TGCAGTGCTAGGGACAGGCTGGAAGAGCAGTACTTC.